This T cell receptor beta chain appears in the sequencing data of a study of blood T cell repertoires in COVID-19. This CDR3 region has 14 residues. Germline assignment: CDR1 SGHTA and CDR2 FQGNSA. V was clipped by 3 bases and J by 1 base, with 9 bases between them. Sequencing used immunoSEQ multiplex PCR; TCRdb keeps in-frame clones, though not all of them. Of more than 200,000 clones in the sample, 80% were seen once. This clone was detected once. This sequence was found in a man aged 25 to 40 with acute COVID-19. The chain joins TRBV7-2 to TRBJ1-1; D not certain. Sequenced input: PBMCs or T cells enriched from blood (not recorded which). The CDR3 DNA reads TGTGCCAGCAGCTTCAATGAGGGGAACACTGAAGCTTTCTTT. As protein: CASSFNEGNTEAFF. Complete variable domain (other parts from reference TRBV7-2 and TRBJ1-1): GAGVSQSPSNKVTEKGKDVELRCDPISGHTALYWYRQSLGQGLEFLIYFQGNSAPDKSGLPSDRFSAERTGGSVSTLTIQRTQQEDSAVYLCASSFNEGNTEAFFGQGTRLTVV.